These 10 T cell receptor beta chains were all obtained from the same sample, sequenced in a study of naive and memory T cell subsets. A UMI-containing oligonucleotide was joined by 3' ligation to the TCR cDNA template. Amplification of ligated cDNA took four PCR rounds with SP2 and nested alpha and beta constant primers. TCRdb processed the 5' RACE reads anew with MiXCR; each CDR3 protein has one entry. The table shows tens of thousands of distinct CDR3 sequences, with 5.5% to 8.5% occurring only once. These receptors were taken from a male donor in good health.

The V call is TRBV7-9, the J call TRBJ2-3; 13 nucleotides match TRBD2. The germline gives CDR1 SEHNR, CDR2 FQNEAQ (reference sequence). With V trimmed by 4 bases and J by 5 bases, 15 bases remained unmatched. CDR3 length: 19 amino acids. CDR3: CASSSTWTSGSRVEDTQYF. Here the CDR3 DNA reads TGTGCCAGCAGCTCAACTTGGACTAGCGGGAGCCGGGTAGAAGATACGCAGTATTTT. Combining the CDR3 with reference TRBV7-9 and TRBJ2-3 gives the whole variable domain DTGVSQNPRHKITKRGQNVTFRCDPISEHNRLYWYRQTLGQGPEFLTYFQNEAQLEKSRLLSDRFSAERPKGSFSTLEIQRTEQGDSAMYLCASSSTWTSGSRVEDTQYFGPGTRLTVL.

This clonotype was seen ten or more times. The chain couples TRBV20-1 to TRBJ2-7, with 9 bases lining up with TRBD1. Trimming took 2 bases from V and 6 from J; bases not matched to a gene: 5. CDR3 length: 13 residues. The germline gives CDR1 DFQATT, CDR2 SNEGSKA (reference sequence). The CDR3 reads CSARQTGGGEQYF. CDR3 nucleotides: TGCAGTGCTAGACAGACAGGGGGGGGCGAGCAGTACTTC.

This clonotype came up many times. The chain is built from TRBV6-6 and TRBJ2-5, with D unresolved. The CDR3 contains 12 residues. CDR1 is MNHNY, CDR2 SVGAGI, per germline (reference sequence). Trimming stripped 6 bases from V and 2 bases from J, with 7 bases between. The CDR3 loop is CASSRSQETQYF. In nucleotides, the CDR3 is TGTGCCAGCAGCCGGTCGCAAGAGACCCAGTACTTC.

This clonotype was counted a few times. The chain has TRBV3-1 and TRBJ1-2; D gene uncertain. The CDR3 contains 15 residues. The V gene's germline CDR1 is LGHDT and CDR2 YNNKEL (reference sequence). V was trimmed by 0 bases and J by 7 bases, leaving 15 bases between them. CDR3 protein: CASSQDGGVAGGYTF. CDR3 nucleotide sequence: TGTGCCAGCAGCCAAGATGGAGGAGTCGCGGGTGGCTACACCTTC.

The chain employs TRBV20-1 and TRBJ2-3, with D maybe TRBD2 (7 bases). CDR1 and CDR2 (germline): DFQATT, SNEGSKA (reference sequence). The CDR3 consists of 15 residues. V was pared by 6 bases and J by 3 bases, with 19 bases between. The CDR3 protein is CSAYRMGGATDTQYF. CDR3 in DNA: TGCAGTGCCTACAGGATGGGGGGGGCTACAGATACGCAGTATTTT.

The chain is built from TRBV2 and TRBJ1-1; TRBD1 is a possible D gene (6 bases). The ends were cut back, 8 bases at V and 4 bases at J, with 14 bases in the middle. The CDR3 runs 13 residues. Germline-derived CDR1 and CDR2 are SNHLY and FYNNEI. CDR3 sequence reads: CASVRRGGTEAFF. DNA of the CDR3: TGTGCCAGCGTCCGACGAGGGGGCACTGAAGCTTTCTTT.

This clonotype has ten or more counts. The V call is TRBV5-6, the J call TRBJ2-1, with 8 bases that match TRBD2. Germline V CDR1 and CDR2: SGHDT, YYEEEE. V trimming: 0 bases; J trimming: 6 bases; junction bases outside the gene matches: 8. CDR3 length: 16 amino acids. The CDR3 reads CASSLEWRGARNEQFF. The CDR3, as DNA: TGTGCCAGCAGCTTGGAGTGGCGGGGGGCCCGCAATGAGCAGTTCTTC.

In this sample, this clonotype turned up many times. The V gene is TRBV12-3 or TRBV12-4, the J gene TRBJ1-5; TRBD1 might be the D (5 bases). Trimming stripped 1 base from V and 2 bases from J, with 12 bases between. The CDR3 consists of 16 residues. CDR3 amino acids: CASSLVGRGGNQPQHF. CDR3 sequence (DNA): TGTGCCAGCAGTTTAGTTGGGCGGGGCGGCAATCAGCCCCAGCATTTT.

This clonotype was found many times. The chain couples TRBV6-2 or TRBV6-3 to TRBJ2-1; 9 bases fit TRBD2. With 3 bases clipped from V and 6 bases from J, the junction kept 3 bases outside the gene matches. The V gene's germline CDR1 is MNHEY and CDR2 SVGEGT. CDR3 size: 14 residues. The CDR3 nucleotides are TGTGCCAGCAGTTATGGGACTAGCCGCAATGAGCAGTTCTTC. This codes for CASSYGTSRNEQFF.

The V call is TRBV29-1, the J call TRBJ2-5; D ambiguous. The germline CDR1 and CDR2 sequences are SQVTM and ANQGSEA. The CDR3 covers 10 residues. The V and J ends lost 6 bases and 1 base respectively, with 3 bases between them. In DNA, the CDR3 is TGCAGCGTCATCCAAGAGACCCAGTACTTC. Translated: CSVIQETQYF.